The 4 T cell receptor beta chains below come from one sample, sequenced in a study of T-cell reconstitution after alpha-beta-depleted transplantation in children. Unique molecular identifiers were incorporated when the TCRbeta library was constructed. TCRdb itself ran the PCR reads through MiXCR, one entry per CDR3 protein. Here the sample spans around 100,000 distinct CDR3 sequences, 10% being singletons. The specimen was PBMCs, collected before TCRalphabeta/CD19-depleted stem cell transplant. Receptor source: a boy aged 2 to 10 with acute lymphoblastic leukemia, due to receive a stem cell transplant.

The chain combines TRBV28 with TRBJ1-2, with D maybe TRBD1 (6 bases). This CDR3 comprises 12 residues. The V end lost 8 bases, the J end lost 2 bases, and 9 bases lay between the germline ends. Germline values: CDR1 MDHEN, CDR2 SYDVKM. The CDR3 DNA reads TGTGCCAGCCGGACAGACAACTATGGCTACACCTTC. Amino acids: CASRTDNYGYTF.

This clonotype appeared many times. V gene TRBV6-1 combines with J gene TRBJ2-1, with TRBD1 identical over 8 bases. This CDR3 contains 16 residues. Trimming removed 7 bases from V and 8 bases from J; junction bases left unmatched: 16. CDR1 and CDR2 from the germline V gene are MNHNS and SASEGT. CDR3 amino acids: CASKLIPAGGLDEQFF. The CDR3 DNA is TGTGCCAGCAAACTCATCCCCGCAGGGGGCTTGGATGAGCAGTTCTTC.

This chain connects TRBV6-4 to TRBJ2-2, with D perhaps TRBD1 (6 bases). The CDR3 runs 22 residues. V was shortened by 5 bases and J by 3 bases, with 34 bases between the two germline ends. Germline CDR1 MRHNA, CDR2 SNTAGT. The chain's CDR3 is CASSTGRGNRVKLGTHTGELFF. CDR3 bases: TGTGCCAGCAGTACCGGACGAGGAAACAGGGTGAAGCTGGGGACCCACACCGGGGAGCTGTTTTTT.

The chain employs TRBV27 and TRBJ1-1; possible D gene TRBD1, 5 bases. This CDR3 region has 12 residues. Germline V gene data show CDR1 as MNHEY and CDR2 as SMNVEV (reference sequence). The ends were cut back, 5 bases at V and 11 bases at J, with 15 bases in the middle. The DNA of the CDR3 is TGTGCCAGCAGTCCCGCCTGGGGGGAGGCTTTCTTT. Protein product: CASSPAWGEAFF.